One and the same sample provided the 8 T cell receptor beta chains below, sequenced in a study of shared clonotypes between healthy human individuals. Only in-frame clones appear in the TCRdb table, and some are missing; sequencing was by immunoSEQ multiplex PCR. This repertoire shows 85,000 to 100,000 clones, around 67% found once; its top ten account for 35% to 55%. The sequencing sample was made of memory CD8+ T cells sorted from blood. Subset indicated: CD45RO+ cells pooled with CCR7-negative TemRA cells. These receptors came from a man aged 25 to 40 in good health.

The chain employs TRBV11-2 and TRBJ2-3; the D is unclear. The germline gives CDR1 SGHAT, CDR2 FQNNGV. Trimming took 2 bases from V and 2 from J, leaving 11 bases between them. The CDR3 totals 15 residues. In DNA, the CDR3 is TGTGCCAGCAGCTTACTCAACACTATCACAGATACGCAGTATTTT. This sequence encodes CASSLLNTITDTQYF.

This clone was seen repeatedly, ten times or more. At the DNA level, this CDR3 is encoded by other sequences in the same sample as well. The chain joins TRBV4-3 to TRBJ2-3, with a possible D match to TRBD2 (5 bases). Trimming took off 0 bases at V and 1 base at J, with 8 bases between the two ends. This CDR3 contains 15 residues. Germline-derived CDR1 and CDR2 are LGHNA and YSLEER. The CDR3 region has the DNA TGCGCCAGCAGCCAAGATCCCGGGGGCACAGATACGCAGTATTTT. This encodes CASSQDPGGTDTQYF.

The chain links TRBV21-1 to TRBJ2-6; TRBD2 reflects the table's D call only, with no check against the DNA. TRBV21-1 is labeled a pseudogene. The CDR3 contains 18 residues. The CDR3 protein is CASSKYRGAPFGANVLTF. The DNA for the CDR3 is TGTGCCAGCAGCAAATATCGGGGGGCGCCGTTTGGGGCCAACGTCCTGACTTTC.

CDR3 residues: CASGVAGGPNEQFF. CDR3 DNA sequence: TGCGCCAGCGGGGTGGCGGGAGGGCCGAATGAGCAGTTCTTC. The chain uses TRBV5-1 and TRBJ2-1, with 9 positions matching TRBD2. Germline V gene data show CDR1 as SGHRS and CDR2 as YFSETQ. The CDR3 extends over 14 amino acids. J lost 7 bases, V lost 7 bases, and 9 bases had no gene match.

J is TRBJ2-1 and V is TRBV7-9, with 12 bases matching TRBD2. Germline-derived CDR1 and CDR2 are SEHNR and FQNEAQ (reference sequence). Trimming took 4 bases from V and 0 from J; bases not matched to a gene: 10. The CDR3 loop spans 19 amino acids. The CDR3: CASSSGAASGRGSYNEQFF. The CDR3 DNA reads TGTGCCAGCAGCTCCGGGGCGGCTAGCGGGAGGGGCTCCTACAATGAGCAGTTCTTC.

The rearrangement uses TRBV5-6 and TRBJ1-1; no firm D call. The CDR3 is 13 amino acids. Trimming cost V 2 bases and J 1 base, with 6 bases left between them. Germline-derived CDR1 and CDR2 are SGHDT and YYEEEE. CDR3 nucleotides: TGTGCCAGCAGCTTAATCGGGAACACTGAAGCTTTCTTT. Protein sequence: CASSLIGNTEAFF.

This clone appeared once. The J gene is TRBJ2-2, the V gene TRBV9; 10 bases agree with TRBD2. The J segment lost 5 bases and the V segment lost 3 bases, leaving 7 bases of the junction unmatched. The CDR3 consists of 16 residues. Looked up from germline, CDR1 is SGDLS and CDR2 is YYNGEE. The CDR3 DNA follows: TGTGCCAGCAGCGGTACTAGCGGGATGGATACCGGGGAGCTGTTTTTT. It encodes CASSGTSGMDTGELFF.

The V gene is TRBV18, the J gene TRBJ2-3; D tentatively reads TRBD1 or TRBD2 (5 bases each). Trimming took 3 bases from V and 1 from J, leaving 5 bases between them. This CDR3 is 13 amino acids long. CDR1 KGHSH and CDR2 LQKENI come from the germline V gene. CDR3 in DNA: TGTGCCAGCTCACCGGGGGGCACAGATACGCAGTATTTT. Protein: CASSPGGTDTQYF.